These 32 T cell receptor beta chains originate from one sample sequenced in a study of blood T cell repertoires in COVID-19. Libraries were prepared by immunoSEQ multiplex PCR; TCRdb keeps only in-frame clonotypes and omits some of them. The data hold 65,000 to 85,000 clones, with around 90% observed a single time. The sample was peripheral blood. These receptors were collected from a human donor in a cohort sampled during active COVID-19.

This sequence joins TRBV6-2 or TRBV6-3 and TRBJ1-1, with TRBD1 matching 9 bases. CDR3 length: 15 amino acids. CDR1 and CDR2 from the germline V gene are MNHEY and SVGEGT. Trimming at V came to 7 bases and at J to 4 bases, leaving 10 bases not matched to a gene. The CDR3 DNA reads TGTGCCAGCACCCCACGGGCGACAGGGGGCACTGAAGCTTTCTTT. It encodes CASTPRATGGTEAFF.

J is TRBJ2-3 and V is TRBV5-1; maybe TRBD2 (7 bases). Germline CDR1 is SGHRS and CDR2 is YFSETQ. The CDR3 totals 16 residues. V shed 1 base and J shed 6 bases, with 18 bases lying between them. The CDR3 bases are TGCGCCAGCAGCTTGAGGGCGGGGGCAAGCAGGGATACGCAGTATTTT. Its protein product is CASSLRAGASRDTQYF.

In this sample, this clone turned up once. The chain joins TRBV7-9 to TRBJ1-1; TRBD1 might be the D (5 bases). The germline V gene has CDR1 SEHNR and CDR2 FQNEAQ (reference sequence). Trimming removed 2 bases at V and 11 bases at J, with 15 bases between. The CDR3 contains 13 residues. CDR3 nucleotides: TGTGCCAGCAGCTTAATTTCCAGGCAGGGTGCTTTCTTT. Translating gives CASSLISRQGAFF. Full variable domain (remainder filled in from reference TRBV7-9 and TRBJ1-1): DTGVSQNPRHKITKRGQNVTFRCDPISEHNRLYWYRQTLGQGPEFLTYFQNEAQLEKSRLLSDRFSAERPKGSFSTLEIQRTEQGDSAMYLCASSLISRQGAFFGQGTRLTVV.

The chain has TRBV24-1 and TRBJ2-5; 11 positions agree with TRBD1. The germline CDR1 and CDR2 sequences are KGHDR and SFDVKD. Unmatched junction bases numbered 8, after V lost 4 bases and J lost 5 bases. This CDR3 is 16 amino acids long. The CDR3 DNA sequence: TGTGCCACCAGTGACGCTGGACAGGGGGCATCGGAGACCCAGTACTTC. Amino acids: CATSDAGQGASETQYF.

The J gene is TRBJ1-1, the V gene TRBV10-1, with TRBD1 as a possible D gene (5 bases). CDR3 length: 13 residues. Germline assignment: CDR1 WNHNN and CDR2 SYGVQD (reference sequence). The V end lost 7 bases, the J end lost 2 bases, and 11 bases lay between the germline ends. The CDR3 DNA is TGCGCCAGCAAACGGGACTTCAACACTGAAGCTTTCTTT. It specifies CASKRDFNTEAFF.

The chain combines TRBV7-2 with TRBJ1-6; 8 nucleotides agree with TRBD1. J lost 6 bases, V lost 0 bases, and 7 bases had no gene match. This CDR3 spans 17 amino acids. CDR1 SGHTA and CDR2 FQGNSA come from the germline V gene. The CDR3 sequence: CASSLASVTGVNSPLHF. The CDR3 DNA sequence: TGTGCCAGCAGCTTAGCTTCGGTGACAGGGGTTAATTCACCCCTCCACTTT.

The chain couples TRBV3-1 (or the pseudogene TRBV3-2) to TRBJ1-2; tentatively, D is TRBD1 (5 bases). Germline CDR1 reads LGHDT; CDR2 reads YNNKEL (reference sequence). This CDR3 has 13 residues. Trimming removed 1 base at V and 8 bases at J, with 11 bases between. The CDR3 DNA sequence: TGTGCCAGCAGCCAAGCCAGGGTGAGCGGCTACACCTTC. It encodes CASSQARVSGYTF.

The V and J genes are TRBV5-6 and TRBJ2-7; D possibly corresponds to TRBD2 (5 bases). Trimming took 1 base from V and 0 from J, leaving 5 bases between them. CDR1 is SGHDT, CDR2 YYEEEE, per germline. The CDR3 is made up of 13 amino acids. The CDR3 bases are TGTGCCAGCAGCTTGCGGGACTCCTACGAGCAGTACTTC. This encodes CASSLRDSYEQYF.

This chain uses TRBV7-9 with TRBJ2-7, with a possible D match to TRBD2 (5 bases). Germline V gene sequence: CDR1 SEHNR, CDR2 FQNEAQ (reference sequence). This CDR3 has 12 residues. The germline V and J ends were trimmed by 5 bases and 7 bases, with 12 bases remaining between them. CDR3 amino acids: CASSASGLEQYF. The CDR3 DNA sequence: TGTGCCAGCAGCGCCTCGGGGTTAGAGCAGTACTTC.

This chain joins TRBV9 and TRBJ1-4; the match to TRBD1 covers 12 bases. Germline lookup yields CDR1 SGDLS and CDR2 YYNGEE. V lost 4 bases, J lost 2 bases, and 3 bases stayed unmatched. This CDR3 comprises 16 residues. The CDR3 reads CASSTGTGGTNEKLFF. DNA for the CDR3: TGTGCCAGCAGCACCGGGACAGGGGGCACTAATGAAAAACTGTTTTTT.

The J gene is TRBJ2-3, the V gene TRBV5-1, with 7 bases identical to TRBD2. The CDR3 contains 20 residues. The germline V gene encodes CDR1 SGHRS and CDR2 YFSETQ. V lost 0 bases and J lost 4; bases outside the gene matches: 20. The CDR3 loop is CASSLVGVRRGGSRADTQYF. The CDR3 nucleotides are TGCGCCAGCAGCTTGGTTGGGGTGAGGAGGGGCGGGAGCCGGGCAGATACGCAGTATTTT. Full variable domain (rest looked up from reference TRBV5-1 and TRBJ2-3): KAGVTQTPRYLIKTRGQQVTLSCSPISGHRSVSWYQQTPGQGLQFLFEYFSETQRNKGNFPGRFSGRQFSNSRSEMNVSTLELGDSALYLCASSLVGVRRGGSRADTQYFGPGTRLTVL.

The chain has TRBV4-3 and TRBJ1-6; 10 nucleotides match TRBD1. This CDR3 has 15 residues. Germline trimming cut 3 bases from V and 11 bases from J; bases unmatched to any gene: 7. Germline-derived CDR1 and CDR2 are LGHNA and YSLEER. CDR3 amino acids: CASSQVPGQGTPLHF. The CDR3 DNA reads TGCGCCAGCAGCCAGGTTCCGGGACAGGGGACACCCCTCCACTTT.

In its sample, this clone was seen a few times. The CDR3 loop is CASTTGQAHEAFF. The CDR3 DNA reads as TGTGCCAGCACTACCGGACAGGCCCATGAAGCTTTCTTT. The chain joins TRBV12-3 or TRBV12-4 to TRBJ1-1; 7 nucleotides agree with TRBD1. The CDR3 contains 13 residues. Trimming at V came to 7 bases and at J to 7 bases, leaving 9 bases not matched to a gene.

The V call is TRBV15, the J call TRBJ2-1; TRBD1 agrees at 10 bases. With 4 bases clipped from V and 5 bases from J, the junction kept 5 bases outside the gene matches. The CDR3 is made up of 15 amino acids. CDR1 is LNHNV, CDR2 YYDKDF, per germline (reference sequence). CDR3 region: CATSKDRGMNNEQFF. CDR3 DNA sequence: TGTGCCACCAGCAAGGACAGGGGGATGAACAATGAGCAGTTCTTC.

The chain joins TRBV29-1 to TRBJ1-5, with D perhaps matching TRBD1 (6 bases). The CDR3 is 13 amino acids. The V gene's germline CDR1 is SQVTM and CDR2 ANQGSEA. The germline V and J ends were trimmed by 2 bases and 5 bases, with 10 bases remaining between them. The CDR3 is CSVETGRDQPQHF. In DNA form, the CDR3 reads TGCAGCGTTGAAACAGGGCGGGATCAGCCCCAGCATTTT.

This rearrangement joins TRBV7-2 to TRBJ2-5; 7 bases agree with TRBD1. There are 14 residues in the CDR3. Germline V CDR1 and CDR2: SGHTA, FQGNSA. After removal of 6 bases from V and 1 base from J, the junction contained 5 bases not matched to a gene. DNA for the CDR3: TGTGCCAGCAGTCTTAACAGGGGCCAAGAGACCCAGTACTTC. Protein: CASSLNRGQETQYF.

The V gene is TRBV10-3, the J gene TRBJ2-7; D possibly corresponds to TRBD2 (6 bases). Per the germline V gene, CDR1 is ENHRY and CDR2 is SYGVKD. V dropped 4 bases and J dropped 0 bases, with 10 bases sitting between them. CDR3 size: 14 residues. The CDR3 DNA reads as TGTGCCATCAGTGCCGGCGGGACCTCCTACGAGCAGTACTTC. It translates to CAISAGGTSYEQYF.

This rearrangement joins TRBV7-8 to TRBJ2-4; 7 nucleotides match TRBD1. Germline CDR1 and CDR2: SGHVS and FQNEAQ. The CDR3 runs 14 residues. The trim removed 4 bases at V and 6 bases at J, leaving 6 bases unmatched. The CDR3: CASSSDRRLNIQYF. The CDR3 bases are TGTGCCAGCAGCTCGGACAGGAGGTTAAACATTCAGTACTTC.

J is TRBJ1-1 and V is TRBV28; the D is unclear. V lost 3 bases, J lost 0 bases, and 8 bases lay in between. This CDR3 has 14 amino acids. Germline CDR1 MDHEN, CDR2 SYDVKM. The DNA of the CDR3 is TGTGCCAGCAGTTTGCGGCAGATGAACACTGAAGCTTTCTTT. This translates into CASSLRQMNTEAFF.

The CDR3 region is CASSSTHRVVNNQPQHF. In DNA, the CDR3 is TGTGCCAGCAGTTCGACTCACAGGGTAGTTAACAATCAGCCCCAGCATTTT. The rearrangement links TRBV11-2 to TRBJ1-5; TRBD1 might be the D (6 bases). The CDR3 covers 17 residues. Trimming stripped 6 bases from V and 3 bases from J, with 21 bases between. Germline values: CDR1 SGHAT, CDR2 FQNNGV.

This chain connects TRBV21-1 to TRBJ1-1; TRBD1 is the table's D call and was not checked against the DNA. TRBV21-1 is deemed a pseudogene. CDR3 length: 13 residues. The CDR3 DNA follows: TGTGCCAGCAGACAGACACTGAACACTGAAGCTTTCTTT. Protein product: CASRQTLNTEAFF.

This chain joins TRBV28 and TRBJ1-2, with 7 bases that match TRBD1. In germline, CDR1 is MDHEN, CDR2 SYDVKM. This CDR3 comprises 16 residues. The J segment lost 2 bases and the V segment lost 5 bases, leaving 11 bases of the junction unmatched. The DNA of the CDR3 is TGTGCCAGCAGTATAAGATCTCAGGGGGTCAACTATGGCTACACCTTC. Its translation: CASSIRSQGVNYGYTF.

The chain's CDR3 is CASSLGQGNEQFF. The CDR3 DNA reads TGTGCCAGCAGCTTGGGACAGGGGAATGAGCAGTTCTTC. The chain recombines TRBV5-4 with TRBJ2-1; 8 bases match TRBD1. CDR3 length equals 13 residues. Germline V gene lookup returns CDR1 SGHNT and CDR2 YYREEE (reference sequence). The J segment lost 7 bases and the V segment lost 0 bases, leaving 0 bases of the junction unmatched.

This chain joins TRBV5-4 and TRBJ2-1, with 12 nucleotides matching TRBD1. The trim removed 4 bases at V and 9 bases at J, leaving 8 bases unmatched. The CDR3 contains 15 residues. Germline V gives CDR1 SGHNT, CDR2 YYREEE (reference sequence). The CDR3, as DNA: TGTGCCAGCAGCGAACCGGGACAGGGGGCTGGTGAGCAGTTCTTC. As protein: CASSEPGQGAGEQFF. The variable domain in full, completed from reference TRBV5-4 and TRBJ2-1, reads ETGVTQSPTHLIKTRGQQVTLRCSSQSGHNTVSWYQQALGQGPQFIFQYYREEENGRGNFPPRFSGLQFPNYSSELNVNALELDDSALYLCASSEPGQGAGEQFFGPGTRLTVL.

The chain recombines TRBV13 with TRBJ2-7; TRBD2 might be the D (5 bases). Germline CDR1 and CDR2: PRHDT and FYEKMQ (reference sequence). V gave up 5 bases and J gave up 2 bases, with 25 bases separating them. This CDR3 is built from 18 residues. DNA for the CDR3: TGTGCCAGCAGCCTAAGAGGGAGTCCATCTCACACCGCCTACGAGCAGTACTTC. The encoded protein is CASSLRGSPSHTAYEQYF. Together with reference TRBV13 and TRBJ2-7, the CDR3 gives the full variable domain: AAGVIQSPRHLIKEKRETATLKCYPIPRHDTVYWYQQGPGQDPQFLISFYEKMQSDKGSIPDRFSAQQFSDYHSELNMSSLELGDSALYFCASSLRGSPSHTAYEQYFGPGTRLTVT.

The V and J genes are TRBV11-2 and TRBJ2-2; 12 nucleotides agree with TRBD2. The CDR3 has 17 amino acids. The germline V gene encodes CDR1 SGHAT and CDR2 FQNNGV. V dropped 1 base and J dropped 0; count of bases not matched to a gene: 0. CDR3: CASSLGTSGANTGELFF. CDR3 bases: TGTGCCAGCAGCTTAGGGACTAGCGGGGCGAACACCGGGGAGCTGTTTTTT.

This rearrangement joins TRBV19 to TRBJ1-5, with D hard to call. The CDR3 loop spans 15 amino acids. V was shortened by 6 bases and J by 0 bases, with 12 bases between the two germline ends. Germline V lookup: CDR1 LNHDA, CDR2 SQIVND (reference sequence). As DNA, the CDR3 is TGTGCCAGTAGCCCCCCCCGGGGTAGCAATCAGCCCCAGCATTTT. Encoded protein: CASSPPRGSNQPQHF.

This chain connects TRBV29-1 to TRBJ2-2, with 7 bases fitting TRBD1. The V segment lost 7 bases and the J segment 3 bases; nucleotides outside the gene matches: 5. CDR1 and CDR2 (germline): SQVTM, ANQGSEA. The CDR3 consists of 13 residues. CDR3 coding DNA: TGCAGCGCCGACAGGGTGGACACCGGGGAGCTGTTTTTT. Its translation is CSADRVDTGELFF.

The chain combines TRBV7-2 with TRBJ1-1; 8 bases agree with TRBD1. V gave up 4 bases and J gave up 1 base; unmatched junction bases: 5. The CDR3 has 15 residues. From germline, CDR1 is SGHTA and CDR2 FQGNSA. DNA for the CDR3: TGTGCCAGCAGCTCCCGACAGGGGCGGAACACTGAAGCTTTCTTT. Protein product: CASSSRQGRNTEAFF.

V usage is TRBV10-3 and J usage is TRBJ1-5; tentatively, D is TRBD1 (5 bases). V was shortened by 6 bases and J by 2 bases, with 11 bases between the two germline ends. Germline V gives CDR1 ENHRY, CDR2 SYGVKD. This CDR3 has 14 amino acids. CDR3 DNA sequence: TGTGCCATCAGACAGGAAGGGGGCAATCAGCCCCAGCATTTT. Translated, it gives CAIRQEGGNQPQHF.

V and J are TRBV19 and TRBJ2-1; D is possibly TRBD1 (7 bases). The CDR3 contains 18 residues. Trimming pared 1 base from V and 3 bases from J, leaving 19 bases between. In germline, CDR1 is LNHDA, CDR2 SQIVND (reference sequence). The CDR3 here is CASSIGRGQTLLYNEQFF. The CDR3 DNA reads TGTGCCAGTAGTATAGGGCGGGGACAGACCTTACTCTACAATGAGCAGTTCTTC.

The V and J genes are TRBV3-1 (or the pseudogene TRBV3-2) and TRBJ1-2; TRBD1 matches 8 bases. CDR1 is LGHDT, CDR2 YNNKEL, per germline (reference sequence). The V gene end was trimmed by 4 bases and the J gene end by 2 bases; junction bases not matched to a gene: 9. The CDR3 loop spans 16 amino acids. CDR3 protein: CASSPSGTGVNYGYTF. DNA for the CDR3: TGTGCCAGCAGCCCATCCGGGACAGGTGTGAACTATGGCTACACCTTC.